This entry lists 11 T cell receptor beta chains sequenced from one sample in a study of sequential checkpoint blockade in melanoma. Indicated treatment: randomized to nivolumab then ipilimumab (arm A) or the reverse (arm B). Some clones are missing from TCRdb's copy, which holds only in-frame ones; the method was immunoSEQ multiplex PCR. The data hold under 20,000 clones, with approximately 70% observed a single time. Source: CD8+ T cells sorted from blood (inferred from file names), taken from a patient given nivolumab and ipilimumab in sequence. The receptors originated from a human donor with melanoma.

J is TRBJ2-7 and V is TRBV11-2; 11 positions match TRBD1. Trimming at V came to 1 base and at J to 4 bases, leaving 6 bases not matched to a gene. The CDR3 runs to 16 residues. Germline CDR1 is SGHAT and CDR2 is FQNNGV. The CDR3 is CASSLALGTGGYEQYF. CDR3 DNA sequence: TGTGCCAGCAGCTTAGCCCTGGGGACAGGGGGTTACGAGCAGTACTTC.

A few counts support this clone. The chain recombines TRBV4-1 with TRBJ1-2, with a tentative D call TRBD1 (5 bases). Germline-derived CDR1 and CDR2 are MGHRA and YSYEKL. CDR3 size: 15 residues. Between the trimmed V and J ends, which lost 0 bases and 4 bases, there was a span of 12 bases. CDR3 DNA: TGCGCCAGCAGCCAAGAAGTAGACAGATTCTATGGCTACACCTTC. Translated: CASSQEVDRFYGYTF.

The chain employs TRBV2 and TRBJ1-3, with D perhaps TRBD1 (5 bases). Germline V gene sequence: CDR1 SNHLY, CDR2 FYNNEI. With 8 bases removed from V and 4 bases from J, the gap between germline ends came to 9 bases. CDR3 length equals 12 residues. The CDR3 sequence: CASSGSGNTIYF. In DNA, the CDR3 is TGTGCCAGCTCAGGGTCCGGAAACACCATATATTTT.

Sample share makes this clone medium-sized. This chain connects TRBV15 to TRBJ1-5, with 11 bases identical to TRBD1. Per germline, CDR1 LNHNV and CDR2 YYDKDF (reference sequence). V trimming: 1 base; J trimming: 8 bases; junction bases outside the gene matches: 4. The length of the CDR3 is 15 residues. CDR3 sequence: CATSRGDRGSEPQHF. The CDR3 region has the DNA TGTGCCACCAGCAGAGGGGACAGGGGGAGTGAGCCCCAGCATTTT.

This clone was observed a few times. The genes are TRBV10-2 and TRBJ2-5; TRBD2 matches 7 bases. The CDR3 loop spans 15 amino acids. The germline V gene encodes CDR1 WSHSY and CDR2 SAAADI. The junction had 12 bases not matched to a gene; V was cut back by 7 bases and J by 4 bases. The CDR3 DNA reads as TGCGCCAGCACTAATTCCGGGGGGTCGGCAGAGACCCAGTACTTC. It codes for CASTNSGGSAETQYF.

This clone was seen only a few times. DNA for the CDR3: TGTGCCTGGAGTATAGGGGGGAACACTGAAGCTTTCTTT. Translation: CAWSIGGNTEAFF. V usage is TRBV30 and J usage is TRBJ1-1, with D maybe TRBD1 (6 bases). CDR3 length: 13 residues. Germline V lookup: CDR1 GTSNPN, CDR2 SVGIG (reference sequence). V was trimmed by 2 bases and J by 1 base, leaving 8 bases between them.

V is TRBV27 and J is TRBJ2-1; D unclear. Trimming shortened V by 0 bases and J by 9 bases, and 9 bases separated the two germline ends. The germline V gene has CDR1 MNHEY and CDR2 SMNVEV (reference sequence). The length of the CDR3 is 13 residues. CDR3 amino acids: CASSLSITGEQFF. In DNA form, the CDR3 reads TGTGCCAGCAGTTTATCGATTACGGGTGAGCAGTTCTTC.

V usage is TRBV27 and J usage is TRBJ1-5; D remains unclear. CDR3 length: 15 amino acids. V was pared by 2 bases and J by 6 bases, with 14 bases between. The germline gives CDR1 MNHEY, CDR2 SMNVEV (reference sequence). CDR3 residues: CASSLDGSFGQPQHF. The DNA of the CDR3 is TGTGCCAGCAGTTTAGATGGTTCCTTCGGTCAGCCCCAGCATTTT.

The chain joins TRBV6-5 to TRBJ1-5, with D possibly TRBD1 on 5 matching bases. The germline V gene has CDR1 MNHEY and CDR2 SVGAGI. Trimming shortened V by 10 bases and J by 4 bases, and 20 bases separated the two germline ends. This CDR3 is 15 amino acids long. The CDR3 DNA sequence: TGTGCCACTCGTTTCGAAGGGGCACGGAATCAGCCCCAGCATTTT. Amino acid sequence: CATRFEGARNQPQHF.

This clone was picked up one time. This chain's CDR3 is CASSSPRGLGYGYTF. DNA of the CDR3: TGTGCCAGCAGCTCGCCTAGGGGGCTAGGCTATGGCTACACCTTC. The rearrangement uses TRBV27 and TRBJ1-2; 7 positions match TRBD1. The CDR3 runs to 15 residues. Germline CDR1 reads MNHEY; CDR2 reads SMNVEV (reference sequence). V shed 6 bases and J 4 bases; nucleotides not matched to a gene: 11.

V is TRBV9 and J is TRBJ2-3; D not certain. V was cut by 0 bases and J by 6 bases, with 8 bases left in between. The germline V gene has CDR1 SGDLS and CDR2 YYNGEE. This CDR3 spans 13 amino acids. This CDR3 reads CASSVGGEDTQYF. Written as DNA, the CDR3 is TGTGCCAGCAGCGTAGGCGGCGAGGATACGCAGTATTTT.